The entry below describes one T cell receptor (beta chain). Its antigen remains unidentified. Base qualities are not recorded, but no much larger clone differs from it by a single base. The data were taken from a study of OX40 agonist ivuxolimab in advanced cancers. Study-wide context: Ivuxolimab, which targeted the costimulatory receptor OX40 (CD134), was an agonistic, fully human IgG2 monoclonal antibody. Intravenous ivuxolimab was administered to patients every 2 weeks at six dose levels: 0.01, 0.1, 0.3, 1.5, 3 and 10 mg/kg. Of the 50 to 55 patients in dose escalation, about 20 had hepatocellular carcinoma, roughly 15 had melanoma, 9 had renal cell carcinoma and 9 had head and neck cancer. In the dose-escalation cohort, around 80% of patients were male, and the mean age was 60 years with a range of roughly 23 to 90. Patients were allowed to have had prior anti-PD-1, anti-PD-L1 or anti-CTLA-4 therapy, and 30% to 50% of the dose-escalation patients had previously received checkpoint inhibitors. Three dose-escalation patients achieved partial responses, one with hepatocellular carcinoma and two with cutaneous melanoma. Peripheral TCRbeta sequencing was intended to test whether TCR sequence diversity was altered and clonal T-cell expansion was caused by ivuxolimab. The paper reports the monotherapy dose-escalation portion (N = 52 patients) of the phase I ivuxolimab trial. The paper's findings and limits, for the study overall: After ivuxolimab, CD8+ T cells had more expanded clones than CD4+ T cells on average. Low levels of normalized T-cell clonal expansion were also seen in some patients who did not respond. The antigen specificity of the peripheral T cells that underwent clonal expansion was not determined. Partial responders in the 0.1-3.0 mg/kg groups had among the lowest normalized peripheral clonal expansion, especially among CD8+ T cells. At doses from 0.1 to 3.0 mg/kg, clonal expansion was seen in both CD4+ and CD8+ blood T cells between baseline and week 6.

For sequencing of the TCRbeta CDR3 region, genomic DNA was extracted from the sorted cells. The immunoSEQ Assay was used to sequence the TCRbeta CDR3 regions. TCRdb limited this immuneACCESS table to in-frame rearrangements with V and J called. A share of clones is missing; checked studies link under half to unresolved V genes, and the rest is unexplained. The sample yields 90,000 or so clones; around 87% were counted once. The ten largest clones represent around 4.5% of the sample. Patients with a history of autoimmune disease or receiving systemic immunosuppression were excluded from the trial. Peripheral blood for TCR sequencing was collected from all dose cohorts at baseline, on cycle 4 day 1, and on cycle 7 day 1. Samples came from an open-label, multicenter, first-in-human phase I dose-escalation trial of ivuxolimab. Adults with locally advanced or metastatic head and neck squamous cell, hepatocellular, melanoma or renal cell carcinoma were enrolled in the trial. Before TCR sequencing, CD4+ T cells and CD8+ T cells were sorted from peripheral blood as separate populations.

The TCR originated in an adult with an advanced solid tumor such as melanoma, head and neck, liver or kidney cancer. Here the sequenced sample was CD4+ or CD8+ T cells sorted from blood, taken in a trial of the OX40 agonist ivuxolimab.

The CDR3 region has the sequence CASSQAGGDTEAFF. The nucleotide sequence is given as TGTGCCAGCAGCCAAGCGGGGGGCGACACTGAAGCTTTCTTT. This receptor chain uses TRBV4-2 and TRBJ1-1, and TRBD1 may be the D gene, going by 6 matching bases. Trimming takes 1 base from V and 3 bases from J, and the germline ends sit 9 bases apart. The CDR3 runs 14 residues from the cysteine to the phenylalanine. Only the CDR3 DNA stays, 42 bases, in frame from base 1. CDR1 and CDR2 are drawn from the germline V gene: LGHNA, YNFKEQ.